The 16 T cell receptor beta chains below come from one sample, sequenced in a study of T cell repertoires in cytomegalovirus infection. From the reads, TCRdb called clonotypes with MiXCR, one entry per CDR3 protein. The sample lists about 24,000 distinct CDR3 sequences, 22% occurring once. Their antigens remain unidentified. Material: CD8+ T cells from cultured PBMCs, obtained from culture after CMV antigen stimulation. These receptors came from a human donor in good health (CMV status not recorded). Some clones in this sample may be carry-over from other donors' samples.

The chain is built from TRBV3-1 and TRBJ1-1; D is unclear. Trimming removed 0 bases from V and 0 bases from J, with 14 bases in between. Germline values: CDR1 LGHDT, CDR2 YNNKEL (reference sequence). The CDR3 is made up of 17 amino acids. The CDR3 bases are TGTGCCAGCAGCCAAGACGGCGGCGTATACATGAACACTGAAGCTTTCTTT. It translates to CASSQDGGVYMNTEAFF.

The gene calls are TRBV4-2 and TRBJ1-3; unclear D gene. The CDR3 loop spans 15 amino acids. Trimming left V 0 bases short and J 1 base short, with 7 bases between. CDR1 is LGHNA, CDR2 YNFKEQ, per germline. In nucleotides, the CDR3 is TGTGCCAGCAGCCAAGACGTGGATTCTGGAAACACCATATATTTT. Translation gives CASSQDVDSGNTIYF.

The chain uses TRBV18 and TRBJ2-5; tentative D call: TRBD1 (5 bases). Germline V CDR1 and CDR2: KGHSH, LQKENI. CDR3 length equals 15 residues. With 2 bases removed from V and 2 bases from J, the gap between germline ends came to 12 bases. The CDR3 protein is CASSPGLQGQETQYF. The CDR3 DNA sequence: TGTGCCAGCTCACCAGGCTTGCAGGGTCAAGAGACCCAGTACTTC. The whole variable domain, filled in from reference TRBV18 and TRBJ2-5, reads NAGVMQNPRHLVRRRGQEARLRCSPMKGHSHVYWYRQLPEEGLKFMVYLQKENIIDESGMPKERFSAEFPKEGPSILRIQQVVRGDSAAYFCASSPGLQGQETQYFGPGTRLLVL.

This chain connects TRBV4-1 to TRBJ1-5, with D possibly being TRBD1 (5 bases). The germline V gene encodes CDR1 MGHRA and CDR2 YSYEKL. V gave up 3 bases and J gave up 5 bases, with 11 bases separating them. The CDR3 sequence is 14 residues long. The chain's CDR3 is CASSQPGLHQPQHF. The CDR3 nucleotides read TGCGCCAGCAGCCAGCCGGGACTACATCAGCCCCAGCATTTT.

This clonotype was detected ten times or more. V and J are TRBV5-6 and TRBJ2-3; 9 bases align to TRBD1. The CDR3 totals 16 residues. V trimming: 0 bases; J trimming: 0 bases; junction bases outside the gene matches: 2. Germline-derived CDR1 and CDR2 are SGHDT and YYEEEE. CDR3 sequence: CASSLGTGVSTDTQYF. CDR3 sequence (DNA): TGTGCCAGCAGCTTGGGGACAGGGGTTAGCACAGATACGCAGTATTTT.

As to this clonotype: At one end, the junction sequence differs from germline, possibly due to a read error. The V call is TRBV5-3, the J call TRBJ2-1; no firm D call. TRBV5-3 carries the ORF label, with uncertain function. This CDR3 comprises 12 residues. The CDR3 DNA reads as TGTGCCAGCAGCTTGAAGATAGGTGAGCAGTTCTTC. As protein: CASSLKIGEQFF.

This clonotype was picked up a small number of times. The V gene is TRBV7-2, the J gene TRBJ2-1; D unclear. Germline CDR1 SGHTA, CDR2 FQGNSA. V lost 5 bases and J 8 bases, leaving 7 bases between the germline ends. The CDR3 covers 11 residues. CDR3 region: CASSPSDEQFF. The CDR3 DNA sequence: TGTGCCAGCAGCCCTTCTGATGAGCAGTTCTTC.

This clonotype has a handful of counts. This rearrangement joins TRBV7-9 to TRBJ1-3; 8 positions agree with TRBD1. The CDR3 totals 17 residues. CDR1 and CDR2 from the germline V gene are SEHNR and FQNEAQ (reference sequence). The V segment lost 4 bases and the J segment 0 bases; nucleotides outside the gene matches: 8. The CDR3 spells CASSSWDRTFSGNTIYF. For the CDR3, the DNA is TGTGCCAGCAGCTCGTGGGACAGGACTTTCTCTGGAAACACCATATATTTT.

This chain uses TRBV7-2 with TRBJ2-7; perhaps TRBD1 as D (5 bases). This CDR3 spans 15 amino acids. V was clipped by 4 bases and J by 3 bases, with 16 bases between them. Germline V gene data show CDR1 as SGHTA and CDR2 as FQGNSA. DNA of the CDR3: TGTGCCAGCAGCTGGCAGGGATCGCTGGGCTACGAGCAGTACTTC. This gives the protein CASSWQGSLGYEQYF.

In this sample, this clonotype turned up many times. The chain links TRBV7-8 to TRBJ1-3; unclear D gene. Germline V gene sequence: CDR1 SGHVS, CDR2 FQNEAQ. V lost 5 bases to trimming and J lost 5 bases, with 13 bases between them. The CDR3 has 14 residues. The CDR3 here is CASSLDGGRNTIYF. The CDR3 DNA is TGTGCCAGCAGCCTAGACGGAGGCCGAAACACCATATATTTT.

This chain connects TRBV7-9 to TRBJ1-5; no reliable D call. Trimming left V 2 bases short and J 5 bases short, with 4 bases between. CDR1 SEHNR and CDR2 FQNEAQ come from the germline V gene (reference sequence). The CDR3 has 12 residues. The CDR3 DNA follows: TGTGCCAGCAGCTTACCGGATCAGCCCCAGCATTTT. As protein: CASSLPDQPQHF. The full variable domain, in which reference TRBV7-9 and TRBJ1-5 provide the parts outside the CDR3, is DTGVSQNPRHKITKRGQNVTFRCDPISEHNRLYWYRQTLGQGPEFLTYFQNEAQLEKSRLLSDRFSAERPKGSFSTLEIQRTEQGDSAMYLCASSLPDQPQHFGDGTRLSIL.

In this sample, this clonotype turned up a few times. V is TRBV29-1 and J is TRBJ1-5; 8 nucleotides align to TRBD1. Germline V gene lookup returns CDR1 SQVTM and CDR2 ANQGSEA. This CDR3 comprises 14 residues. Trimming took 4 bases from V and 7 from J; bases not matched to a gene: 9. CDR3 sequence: CSVGAGGSDQPQHF. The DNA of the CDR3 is TGCAGCGTTGGGGCAGGGGGCTCGGACCAGCCCCAGCATTTT. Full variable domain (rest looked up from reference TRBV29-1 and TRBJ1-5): SAVISQKPSRDICQRGTSLTIQCQVDSQVTMMFWYRQQPGQSLTLIATANQGSEATYESGFVIDKFPISRPNLTFSTLTVSNMSPEDSSIYLCSVGAGGSDQPQHFGDGTRLSIL.

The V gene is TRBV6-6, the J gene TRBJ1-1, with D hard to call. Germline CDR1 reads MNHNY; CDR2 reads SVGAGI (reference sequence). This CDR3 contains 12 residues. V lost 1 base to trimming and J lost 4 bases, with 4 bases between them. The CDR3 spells CASSYYRTEAFF. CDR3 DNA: TGTGCCAGCAGTTACTATCGCACTGAAGCTTTCTTT.

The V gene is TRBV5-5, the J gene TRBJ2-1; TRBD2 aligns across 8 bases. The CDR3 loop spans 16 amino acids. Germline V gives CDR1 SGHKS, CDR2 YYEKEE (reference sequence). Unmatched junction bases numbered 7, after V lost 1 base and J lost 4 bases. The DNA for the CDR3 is TGTGCCAGCAGCTTGACCTGGGCGGGGGGATACAATGAGCAGTTCTTC. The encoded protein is CASSLTWAGGYNEQFF.

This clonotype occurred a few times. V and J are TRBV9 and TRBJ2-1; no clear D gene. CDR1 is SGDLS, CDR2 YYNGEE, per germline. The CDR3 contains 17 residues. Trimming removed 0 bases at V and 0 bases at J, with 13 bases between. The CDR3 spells CASSVVSEWSSYNEQFF. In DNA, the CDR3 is TGTGCCAGCAGCGTAGTCTCGGAGTGGTCCTCCTACAATGAGCAGTTCTTC. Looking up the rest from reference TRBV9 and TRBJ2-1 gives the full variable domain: DSGVTQTPKHLITATGQRVTLRCSPRSGDLSVYWYQQSLDQGLQFLIQYYNGEERAKGNILERFSAQQFPDLHSELNLSSLELGDSALYFCASSVVSEWSSYNEQFFGPGTRLTVL.

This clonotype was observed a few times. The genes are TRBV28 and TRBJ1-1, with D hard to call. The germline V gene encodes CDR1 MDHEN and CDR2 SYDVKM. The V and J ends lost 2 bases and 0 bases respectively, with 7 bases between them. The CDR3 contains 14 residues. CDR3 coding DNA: TGTGCCAGCAGTTTAGGCAGTATGAACACTGAAGCTTTCTTT. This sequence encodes CASSLGSMNTEAFF.